The present T cell receptor (beta chain) was sequenced within a study of identifying expanded T cells in peripheral blood. Whole-study results and caveats: Over approximately two and four weeks, about 17 and 20 clones changed, versus roughly 1.1 between replicates. Clone count variance between approximately 2-week samples rose with total template count.

Points on this clone: Its antigen is currently unknown.

Clones were read by immunoSEQ multiplex PCR, and TCRdb kept only the in-frame ones, dropping some. The table shows tens of thousands of clones, with approximately 90% occurring only once. Per the germline V gene, CDR1 is SGHTA and CDR2 is FQGNSA. The V gene lost 1 base and the J gene lost 3 bases, with 10 bases spanning the gap. The CDR3 covers 15 residues. The TCR originated in a person aged 18 to 70 in good health. The sequenced sample was blood. The chain has TRBV7-2 and TRBJ1-3; D call uncertain. The CDR3 sequence: CASSLERTVGNTIYF. The CDR3 bases are TGTGCCAGCAGCTTAGAGCGGACGGTTGGAAACACCATATATTTT.